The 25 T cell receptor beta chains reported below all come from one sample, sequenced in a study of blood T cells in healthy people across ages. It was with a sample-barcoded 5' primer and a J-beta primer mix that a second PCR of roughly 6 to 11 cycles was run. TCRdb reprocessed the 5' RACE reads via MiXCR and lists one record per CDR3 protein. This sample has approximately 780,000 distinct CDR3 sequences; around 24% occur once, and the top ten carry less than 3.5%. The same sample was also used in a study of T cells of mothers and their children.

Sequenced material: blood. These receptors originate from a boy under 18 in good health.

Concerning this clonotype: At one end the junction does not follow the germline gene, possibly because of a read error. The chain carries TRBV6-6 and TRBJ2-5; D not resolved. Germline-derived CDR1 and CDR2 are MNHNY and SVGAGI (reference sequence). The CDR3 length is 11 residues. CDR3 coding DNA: TGTGCCAACAGTTACTGGGAGACCCAGTACTTC. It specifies CANSYWETQYF.

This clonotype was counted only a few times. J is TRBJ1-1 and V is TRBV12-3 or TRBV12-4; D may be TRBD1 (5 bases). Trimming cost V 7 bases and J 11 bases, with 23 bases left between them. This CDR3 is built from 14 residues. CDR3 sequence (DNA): TGTGCCAGCAAAAAAATTGTATCGGGGACGGTTGCTTTCTTT. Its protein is CASKKIVSGTVAFF.

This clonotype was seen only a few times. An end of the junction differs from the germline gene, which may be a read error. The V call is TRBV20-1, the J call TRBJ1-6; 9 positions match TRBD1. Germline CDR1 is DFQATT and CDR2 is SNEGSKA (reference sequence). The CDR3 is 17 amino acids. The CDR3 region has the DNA TGCAGTGCTAGCCGGGTTGACAGGGGGTCTTTAAATTCACGCCTCCACTTT. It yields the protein CSASRVDRGSLNSRLHF.

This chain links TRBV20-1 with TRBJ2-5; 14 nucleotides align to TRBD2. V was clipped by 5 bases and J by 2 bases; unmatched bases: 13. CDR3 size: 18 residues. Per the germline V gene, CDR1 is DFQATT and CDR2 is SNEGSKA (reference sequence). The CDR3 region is CSAQRARTSGGRQETQYF. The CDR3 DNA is TGCAGTGCTCAAAGGGCTCGGACTAGCGGGGGGCGACAAGAGACCCAGTACTTC.

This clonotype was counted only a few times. The CDR3 is CAISGRQDGYTF. The CDR3 coding sequence is TGTGCCATCAGTGGGCGACAGGATGGCTACACCTTC. The chain recombines TRBV10-3 with TRBJ1-2, with D perhaps matching TRBD1 (6 bases). The CDR3 has 12 residues. Trimming took 4 bases from V and 6 from J, leaving 9 bases between them. From germline, CDR1 is ENHRY and CDR2 SYGVKD.

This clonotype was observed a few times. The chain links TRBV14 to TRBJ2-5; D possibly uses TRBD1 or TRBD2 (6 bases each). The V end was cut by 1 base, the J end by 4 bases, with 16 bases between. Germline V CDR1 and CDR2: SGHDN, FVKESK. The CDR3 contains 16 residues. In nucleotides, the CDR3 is TGTGCCAGCAGCCAAGTGTCGGGGGCGGCCGGAGAGACCCAGTACTTC. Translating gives CASSQVSGAAGETQYF.

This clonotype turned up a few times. The CDR3 coding sequence is TGTGCCAGCAGCTTAGGGGTCAGGGTCACTGAAGCTTTCTTT. Residues: CASSLGVRVTEAFF. The V and J genes are TRBV11-2 and TRBJ1-1; weak D call: TRBD1 (5 bases). CDR1 is SGHAT and CDR2 is FQNNGV in the germline V gene. This CDR3 comprises 14 residues. Trimming took off 1 base at V and 4 bases at J, with 10 bases between the two ends. The complete variable domain, with remaining parts taken from reference TRBV11-2 and TRBJ1-1, reads EAGVAQSPRYKIIEKRQSVAFWCNPISGHATLYWYQQILGQGPKLLIQFQNNGVVDDSQLPKDRFSAERLKGVDSTLKIQPAKLEDSAVYLCASSLGVRVTEAFFGQGTRLTVV.

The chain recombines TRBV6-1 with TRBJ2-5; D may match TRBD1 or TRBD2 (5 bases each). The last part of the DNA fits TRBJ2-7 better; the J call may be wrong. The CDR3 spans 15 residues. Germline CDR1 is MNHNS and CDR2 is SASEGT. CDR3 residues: CASSGVAGTTYEQYF. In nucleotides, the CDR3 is TGTGCCAGCAGTGGGGTAGCCGGGACCACCTACGAGCAGTACTTC.

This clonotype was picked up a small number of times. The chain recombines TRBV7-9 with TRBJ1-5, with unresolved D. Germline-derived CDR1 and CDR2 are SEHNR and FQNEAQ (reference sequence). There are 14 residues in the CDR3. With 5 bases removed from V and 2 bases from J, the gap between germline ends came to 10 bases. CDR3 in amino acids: CASSRGSGNQPQHF. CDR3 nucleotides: TGTGCCAGCAGCCGCGGGTCGGGCAATCAGCCCCAGCATTTT.

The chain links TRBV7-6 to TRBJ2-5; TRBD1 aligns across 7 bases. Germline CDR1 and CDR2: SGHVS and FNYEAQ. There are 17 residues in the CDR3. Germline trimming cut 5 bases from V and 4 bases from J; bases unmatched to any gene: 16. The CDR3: CASSDRDSLFRGETQYF. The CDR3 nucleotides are TGTGCCAGCAGCGACCGGGACAGCCTGTTCCGGGGAGAGACCCAGTACTTC.

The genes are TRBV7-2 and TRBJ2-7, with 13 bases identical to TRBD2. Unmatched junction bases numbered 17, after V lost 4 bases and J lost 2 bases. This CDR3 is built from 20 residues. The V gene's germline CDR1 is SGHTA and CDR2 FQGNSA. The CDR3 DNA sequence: TGTGCCAGCAGCTCCTATCTTGCCCCAGGACTAGCGGGGGAGACCTACGAGCAGTACTTC. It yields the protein CASSSYLAPGLAGETYEQYF.

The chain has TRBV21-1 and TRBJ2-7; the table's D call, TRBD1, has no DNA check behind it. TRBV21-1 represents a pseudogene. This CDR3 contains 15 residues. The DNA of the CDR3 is TGTGCCAGCAGCCCCTGGGGGACAGGGCCCTACGAGCAGTACTTC. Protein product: CASSPWGTGPYEQYF.

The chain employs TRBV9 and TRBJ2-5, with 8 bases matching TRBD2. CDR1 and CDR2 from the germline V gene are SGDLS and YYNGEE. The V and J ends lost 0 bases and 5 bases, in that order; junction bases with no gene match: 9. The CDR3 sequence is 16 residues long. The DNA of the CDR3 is TGTGCCAGCAGCGTAGACGGAGCGGGGGCGATGGAGACCCAGTACTTC. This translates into CASSVDGAGAMETQYF.

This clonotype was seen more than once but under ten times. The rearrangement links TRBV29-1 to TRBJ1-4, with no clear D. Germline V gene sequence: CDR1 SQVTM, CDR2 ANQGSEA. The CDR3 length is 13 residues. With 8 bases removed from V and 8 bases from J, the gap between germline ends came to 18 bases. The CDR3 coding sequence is TGCAGCATCTGTCGGGGAGAGGGAGAAAAACTGTTTTTT. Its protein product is CSICRGEGEKLFF. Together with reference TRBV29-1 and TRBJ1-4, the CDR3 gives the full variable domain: SAVISQKPSRDICQRGTSLTIQCQVDSQVTMMFWYRQQPGQSLTLIATANQGSEATYESGFVIDKFPISRPNLTFSTLTVSNMSPEDSSIYLCSICRGEGEKLFFGSGTQLSVL.

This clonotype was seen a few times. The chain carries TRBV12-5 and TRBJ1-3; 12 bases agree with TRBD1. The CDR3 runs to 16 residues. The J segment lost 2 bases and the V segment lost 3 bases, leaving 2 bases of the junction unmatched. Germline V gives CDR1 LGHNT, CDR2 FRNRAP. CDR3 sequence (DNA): TGTGCTAGTGGTTTTGGGACAGGGGGCGCTGGAAACACCATATATTTT. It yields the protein CASGFGTGGAGNTIYF.

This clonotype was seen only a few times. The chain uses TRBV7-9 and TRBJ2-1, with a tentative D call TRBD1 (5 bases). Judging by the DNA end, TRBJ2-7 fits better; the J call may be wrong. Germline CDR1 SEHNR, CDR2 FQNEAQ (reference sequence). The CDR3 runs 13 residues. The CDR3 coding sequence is TGTGCCAGCACCCTTGGGCCAGGGTACGAGCAGTACTTC. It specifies CASTLGPGYEQYF.

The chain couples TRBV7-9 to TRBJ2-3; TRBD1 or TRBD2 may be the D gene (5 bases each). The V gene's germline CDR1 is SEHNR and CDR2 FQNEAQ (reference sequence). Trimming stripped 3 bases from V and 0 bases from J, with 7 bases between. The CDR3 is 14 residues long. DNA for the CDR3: TGTGCCAGCAGCTTTGGGGACAGCACAGATACGCAGTATTTT. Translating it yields CASSFGDSTDTQYF.

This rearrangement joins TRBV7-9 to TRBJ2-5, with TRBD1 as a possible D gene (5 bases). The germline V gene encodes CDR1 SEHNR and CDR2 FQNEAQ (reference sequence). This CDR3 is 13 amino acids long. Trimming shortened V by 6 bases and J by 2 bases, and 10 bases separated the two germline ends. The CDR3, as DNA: TGTGCCAGCAGAGGTGGGGCGCAAGAGACCCAGTACTTC. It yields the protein CASRGGAQETQYF.

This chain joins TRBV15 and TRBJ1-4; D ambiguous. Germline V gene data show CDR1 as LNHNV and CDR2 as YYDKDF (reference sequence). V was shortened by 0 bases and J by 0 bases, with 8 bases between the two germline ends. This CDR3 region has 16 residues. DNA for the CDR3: TGTGCCACCAGCAGAGATGCCGGCTCAACTAATGAAAAACTGTTTTTT. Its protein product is CATSRDAGSTNEKLFF.

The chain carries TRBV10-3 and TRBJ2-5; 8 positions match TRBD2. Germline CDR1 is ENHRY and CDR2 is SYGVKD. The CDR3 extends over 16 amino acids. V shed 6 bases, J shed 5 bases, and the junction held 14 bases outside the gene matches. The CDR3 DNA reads TGTGCCATCAGCGACCCCCTAGCGGGCCCCCGGGAGACCCAGTACTTC. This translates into CAISDPLAGPRETQYF.

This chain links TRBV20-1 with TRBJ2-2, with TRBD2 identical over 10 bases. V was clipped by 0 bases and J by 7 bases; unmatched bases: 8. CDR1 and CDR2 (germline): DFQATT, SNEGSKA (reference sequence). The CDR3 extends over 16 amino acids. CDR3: CSARDRRLAGDGELFF. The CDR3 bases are TGCAGTGCTAGAGATCGTCGGCTAGCGGGGGACGGGGAGCTGTTTTTT.

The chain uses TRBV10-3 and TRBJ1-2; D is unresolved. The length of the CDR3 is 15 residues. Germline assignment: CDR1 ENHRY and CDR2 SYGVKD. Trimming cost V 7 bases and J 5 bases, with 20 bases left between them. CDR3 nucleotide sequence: TGTGCCATCAACCCGACGGGTGGCAGGTCATATGGCTACACCTTC. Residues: CAINPTGGRSYGYTF.

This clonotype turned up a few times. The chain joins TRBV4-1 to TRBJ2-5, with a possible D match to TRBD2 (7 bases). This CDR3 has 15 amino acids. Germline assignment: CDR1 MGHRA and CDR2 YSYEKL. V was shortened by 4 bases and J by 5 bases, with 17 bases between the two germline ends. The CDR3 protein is CASSPTGGPGETQYF. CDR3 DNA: TGCGCCAGCAGCCCCACCGGGGGGCCGGGTGAGACCCAGTACTTC.

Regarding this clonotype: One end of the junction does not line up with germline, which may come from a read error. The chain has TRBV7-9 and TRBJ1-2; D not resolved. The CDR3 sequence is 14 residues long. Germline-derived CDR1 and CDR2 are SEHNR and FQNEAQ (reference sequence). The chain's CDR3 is CASSSISGNYDYTF. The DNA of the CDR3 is TGTGCCAGCAGCTCTATTTCGGGGAACTATGACTACACCTTC.

The CDR3 DNA reads TGTGCCAGCAGGGGGGGGCTAGCGGGGTACAATGAGCAGTTCTTC. This translates into CASRGGLAGYNEQFF. The genes are TRBV12-3 or TRBV12-4 and TRBJ2-1; 9 positions match TRBD2. V was clipped by 6 bases and J by 4 bases; unmatched bases: 7. This CDR3 spans 15 amino acids.